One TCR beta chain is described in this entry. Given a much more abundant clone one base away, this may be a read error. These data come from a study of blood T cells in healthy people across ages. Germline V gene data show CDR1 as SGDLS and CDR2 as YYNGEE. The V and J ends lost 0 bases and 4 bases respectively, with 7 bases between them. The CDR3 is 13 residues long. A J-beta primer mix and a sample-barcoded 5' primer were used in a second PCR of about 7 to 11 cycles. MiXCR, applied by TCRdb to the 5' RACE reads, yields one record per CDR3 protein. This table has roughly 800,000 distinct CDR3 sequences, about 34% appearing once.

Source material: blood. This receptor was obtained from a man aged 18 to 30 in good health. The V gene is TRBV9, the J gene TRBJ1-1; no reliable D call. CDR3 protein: CASSVGVITEAFF. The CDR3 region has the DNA TGTGCCAGCAGCGTAGGAGTGATCACTGAAGCTTTCTTT.